This is a list of T cell receptor beta chains from one sample in a study of regulatory T cells in long-lasting Graves disease. MiXCR, applied by TCRdb to the multiplex PCR reads, yields one record per CDR3 protein. The sample lists a few hundred thousand distinct CDR3 sequences, around a fifth occurring once. This material consisted of peripheral blood mononuclear cells (PBMCs), taken when the disease was refractory, from a patient treated with antithyroid drugs. The receptors come from a female donor with Graves disease. Each CDR3 is given with its conserved first and last residue. D genes are given only for firm matches. A row's size may be missing; if present it is once, few, many or a size class.

clone size,D gene,V gene,J gene,CDR3 protein,CDR3 DNA
many,NA,TRBV11-2,TRBJ2-5,CASSLNQGWETQYF,TGTGCCAGCAGCTTAAACCAGGGTTGGGAGACCCAGTACTTC
many,NA,TRBV28,TRBJ1-1,CASSLPGWGTEAFF,TGTGCCAGCAGTTTACCAGGGTGGGGCACTGAAGCTTTCTTT
NA,NA,TRBV29-1,TRBJ1-1,CSVGWTEDTEAFF,TGCAGCGTTGGTTGGACAGAGGACACTGAAGCTTTCTTT
NA,NA,TRBV4-2,TRBJ1-2,CASSQDQHILNYGYTF,TGTGCCAGCAGCCAAGATCAGCATATCCTTAACTATGGCTACACCTTC
few,NA,TRBV20-1,TRBJ1-2,CSASLPSGSNYGYTF,TGCAGTGCTAGTCTGCCTTCGGGCTCTAACTATGGCTACACCTTC
NA,NA,TRBV18,TRBJ1-2,CASSPPSVQYYGYTF,TGTGCCAGCTCACCACCGAGTGTACAGTACTATGGCTACACCTTC
many,NA,TRBV7-9,TRBJ1-2,CASSFRSDRGGYTF,TGTGCCAGCAGCTTCCGCTCGGACCGGGGCGGCTACACCTTC
many,NA,TRBV18,TRBJ2-4,CASSPPMGDIQYF,TGTGCCAGCTCACCACCGATGGGCGACATTCAGTACTTC
few,NA,TRBV7-2,TRBJ2-7,CASSLGSIRDGNYEQYF,TGTGCCAGCAGCTTAGGAAGTATTCGGGACGGGAACTACGAGCAGTACTTC
few,NA,TRBV6-1,TRBJ2-4,CASSEVAQNIQYF,TGTGCCAGCAGTGAAGTTGCTCAAAACATTCAGTACTTC
many,NA,TRBV2,TRBJ2-7,CASRDRDLIYEQYF,TGTGCCAGCAGGGATCGGGACCTCATCTACGAGCAGTACTTC
NA,NA,TRBV3-2,TRBJ1-5,CASSQGFKPGDSNQPQHF,TGTGCCAGCAGCCAAGGGTTTAAGCCAGGGGATAGCAATCAGCCCCAGCATTTT
NA,TRBD1,TRBV27,TRBJ2-1,CASSFDRGVYNEQFF,TGTGCCAGCAGTTTTGACAGGGGCGTATACAATGAGCAGTTCTTC
many,TRBD1,TRBV27,TRBJ1-2,CASTFTGTGGSYYGYTF,TGTGCCAGCACCTTCACCGGGACAGGGGGTAGCTACTATGGCTACACCTTC
many,NA,TRBV2,TRBJ2-7,CASSDQREGGEQYF,TGTGCCAGCAGTGACCAGCGGGAAGGGGGCGAGCAGTACTTC
few,NA,TRBV7-9,TRBJ1-5,CASSPPDGPNQPQHF,TGTGCCAGCAGCCCCCCGGATGGGCCAAATCAGCCCCAGCATTTT
many,TRBD2,TRBV14,TRBJ2-7,CASSLRGLAGGFHEQYF,TGTGCCAGCAGCTTACGAGGGCTAGCGGGAGGTTTCCACGAGCAGTACTTC
NA,NA,TRBV5-5,TRBJ2-5,CASSSGGAKPQETQYF,TGTGCCAGCAGCTCTGGGGGCGCTAAACCTCAAGAGACCCAGTACTTC
many,NA,TRBV11-2,TRBJ1-1,CASGLPGAEAFF,TGTGCCAGCGGCCTCCCGGGGGCTGAAGCTTTCTTT
NA,NA,TRBV30,TRBJ1-2,CAWSVPRQERYGYTF,TGTGCCTGGAGTGTACCACGACAGGAGCGCTATGGCTACACCTTC
many,TRBD1,TRBV6-1,TRBJ2-7,CASSDLRDSYEQYF,TGTGCCAGCAGTGACCTGAGGGACAGCTACGAGCAGTACTTC
NA,TRBD2,TRBV6-1,TRBJ2-4,CASGSSGRGTLAKNIQYF,TGTGCCAGCGGATCTAGCGGGAGGGGTACTCTAGCCAAAAACATTCAGTACTTC
NA,NA,TRBV9,TRBJ2-2,CASTGVQENTGELFF,TGTGCCAGCACCGGAGTACAGGAGAACACCGGGGAGCTGTTTTTT
NA,NA,TRBV6-1,TRBJ2-7,CASSPDNSYEQYF,TGTGCCAGCAGTCCGGACAACTCCTACGAGCAGTACTTC
NA,TRBD1,TRBV7-8,TRBJ1-2,CASSLEGQTGGYGYTF,TGTGCCAGCAGCTTAGAGGGGCAGACAGGGGGCTATGGCTACACCTTC
many,NA,TRBV28,TRBJ2-5,CASRRPGDQETQYF,TGTGCCAGCAGACGTCCCGGGGACCAAGAGACCCAGTACTTC
few,TRBD1,TRBV5-1,TRBJ1-1,CASSWGQGSTEAFF,TGCGCCAGCAGCTGGGGACAGGGGAGCACTGAAGCTTTCTTT
few,TRBD1,TRBV14,TRBJ2-7,CASSQFPGQGFYEQYF,TGTGCCAGCAGCCAATTCCCGGGACAGGGTTTCTACGAGCAGTACTTC
many,TRBD1,TRBV11-3,TRBJ1-1,CASSPNRGLRTEAFF,TGTGCCAGCAGCCCCAACAGGGGACTACGGACTGAAGCTTTCTTT
few,NA,TRBV28,TRBJ1-4,CATAASVNEKLFF,TGTGCCACCGCGGCAAGCGTTAATGAAAAACTGTTTTTT
NA,TRBD2,TRBV28,TRBJ2-1,CASKTAGGPNEQFF,TGTGCCAGCAAAACAGCGGGAGGGCCCAATGAGCAGTTCTTC
many,NA,TRBV2,TRBJ2-2,CASSDLGVVGELFF,TGTGCCAGCAGTGATTTAGGGGTGGTCGGGGAGCTGTTTTTT